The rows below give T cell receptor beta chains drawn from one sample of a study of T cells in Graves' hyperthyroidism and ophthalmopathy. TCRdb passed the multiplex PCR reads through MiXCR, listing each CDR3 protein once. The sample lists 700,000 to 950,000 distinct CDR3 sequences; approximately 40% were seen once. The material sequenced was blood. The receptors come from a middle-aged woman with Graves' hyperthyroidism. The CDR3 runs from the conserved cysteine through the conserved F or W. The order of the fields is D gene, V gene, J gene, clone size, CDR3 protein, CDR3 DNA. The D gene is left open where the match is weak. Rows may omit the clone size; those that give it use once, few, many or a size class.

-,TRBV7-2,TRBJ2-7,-,CASSVSYGQYF,TGTGCCAGCAGCGTCTCCTACGGGCAGTACTTC
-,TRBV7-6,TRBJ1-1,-,CASSGARANTEAFF,TGTGCCAGCAGCGGGGCGAGGGCGAACACTGAAGCTTTCTTT
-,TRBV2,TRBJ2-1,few,CASRNNEQFF,TGTGCCAGCAGGAACAATGAGCAGTTCTTC
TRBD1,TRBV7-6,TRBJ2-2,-,CASSSGGAKTGELFF,TGTGCCAGCAGCTCAGGGGGCGCGAAAACCGGGGAGCTGTTTTTT
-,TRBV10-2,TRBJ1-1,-,CASSPLTLPTEAFF,TGTGCCAGCAGTCCCCTGACCCTCCCCACTGAAGCTTTCTTT
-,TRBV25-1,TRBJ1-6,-,CASRDRGRDNSPLHF,TGTGCCAGCAGAGATCGGGGACGGGATAATTCACCCCTCCACTTT
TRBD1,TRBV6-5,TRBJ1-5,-,CASRRTGTGAQPQHF,TGTGCCAGCAGACGCACCGGGACAGGGGCTCAGCCCCAGCATTTT
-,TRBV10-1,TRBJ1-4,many,CASSDLDRGKLFF,TGCGCCAGCAGTGACCTGGATCGGGGAAAACTGTTTTTT
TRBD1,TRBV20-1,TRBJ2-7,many,CSALTPTGSGEQYF,TGCAGTGCCCTTACCCCGACAGGGAGTGGCGAGCAGTACTTC
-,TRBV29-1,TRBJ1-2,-,CSVDFSSVRTNYGYTF,TGCAGCGTTGATTTTAGCAGCGTAAGGACCAACTATGGCTACACCTTC
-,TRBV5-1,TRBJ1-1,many,CASSLDSEAFF,TGTGCCAGCAGCCTTGACAGTGAAGCTTTCTTT
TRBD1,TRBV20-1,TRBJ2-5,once,CSLDRDRQETQYF,TGCAGCTTAGATCGGGACAGGCAAGAGACCCAGTACTTC
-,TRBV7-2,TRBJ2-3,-,CASSLVGLSTDTQYF,TGTGCCAGCAGCTTAGTCGGGTTATCCACAGATACGCAGTATTTT
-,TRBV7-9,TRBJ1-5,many,CASSLGRYSNQPQHF,TGTGCCAGCAGCTTGGGCCGGTATAGCAATCAGCCCCAGCATTTT
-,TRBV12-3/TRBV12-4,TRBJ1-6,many,CASSRQANNSPLHF,TGTGCCAGCAGCCGACAGGCTAACAATTCACCCCTCCACTTT
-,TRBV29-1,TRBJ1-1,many,CSVRVRGVTEAFF,TGCAGCGTTCGGGTCCGGGGGGTCACTGAAGCTTTCTTT
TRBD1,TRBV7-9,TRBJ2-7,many,CASSSSGQPYYEQYF,TGTGCCAGCAGCTCGTCGGGACAGCCCTACTACGAGCAGTACTTC
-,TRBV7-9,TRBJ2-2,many,CASCLGLVGELFF,TGTGCCAGCTGTTTGGGTCTAGTCGGGGAGCTGTTTTTT
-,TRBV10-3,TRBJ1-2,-,CAISTQNRVTNYGYTF,TGTGCCATCAGTACCCAAAACAGGGTGACTAACTATGGCTACACCTTC
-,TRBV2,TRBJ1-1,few,CASTARVATEAFF,TGTGCCAGCACCGCTCGGGTAGCCACTGAAGCTTTCTTT
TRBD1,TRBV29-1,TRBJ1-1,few,CSVEGTGEAFF,TGCAGCGTTGAAGGGACAGGGGAAGCTTTCTTT
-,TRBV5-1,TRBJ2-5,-,CASRSVGQLQETQYF,TGCGCCAGCAGATCGGTCGGGCAACTCCAAGAGACCCAGTACTTC
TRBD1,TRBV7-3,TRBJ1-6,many,CASSLTSGGSSPLHF,TGTGCCAGCAGCTTAACTTCAGGGGGCAGTTCACCCCTCCACTTT
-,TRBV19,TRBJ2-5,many,CASSIEKGRETQYF,TGTGCCAGTAGTATAGAAAAGGGGCGGGAGACCCAGTACTTC
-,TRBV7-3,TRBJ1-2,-,CASSFGASGGYTF,TGTGCCAGCAGCTTTGGGGCTAGCGGTGGCTACACCTTC
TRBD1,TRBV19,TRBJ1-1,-,CASSITGTGDTEAFF,TGTGCCAGTAGTATCACCGGGACAGGCGACACTGAAGCTTTCTTT
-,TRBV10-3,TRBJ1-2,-,CAISGTVAYGYTF,TGTGCCATCAGTGGGACAGTTGCGTATGGCTACACCTTC
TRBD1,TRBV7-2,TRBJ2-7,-,CASSQDTDRGSLSYEQYF,TGCGCCAGCAGCCAAGATACCGACAGGGGGTCCCTTTCCTACGAGCAGTACTTC
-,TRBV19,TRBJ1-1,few,CASFDRNTEAFF,TGTGCCAGTTTTGACAGGAACACTGAAGCTTTCTTT
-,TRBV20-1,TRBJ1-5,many,CSAWPINQPQHF,TGCAGTGCCTGGCCCATCAATCAGCCCCAGCATTTT
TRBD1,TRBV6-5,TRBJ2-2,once,CASSFEGTGVYGELFF,TGTGCCAGCAGTTTTGAAGGGACAGGGGTCTACGGGGAGCTGTTTTTT
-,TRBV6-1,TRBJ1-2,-,CASSLRTGGGYTF,TGTGCCAGCAGCCTCCGGACCGGGGGTGGCTACACCTTC
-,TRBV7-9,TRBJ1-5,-,CASSLTIAGGGRNQPQHF,TGTGCCAGCAGCTTAACAATAGCGGGGGGGGGCAGAAATCAGCCCCAGCATTTT
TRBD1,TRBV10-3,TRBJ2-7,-,CAISGTGDYEQYF,TGTGCCATCAGTGGGACAGGCGACTACGAGCAGTACTTC
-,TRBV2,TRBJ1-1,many,CASNRDNGGDAEAFF,TGTGCCAGCAATAGGGACAACGGGGGGGACGCTGAAGCTTTCTTT